This passage covers 10 T cell receptor beta chains from one sample sequenced in a study of shared clonotypes between healthy human individuals. Clones were sequenced by immunoSEQ multiplex PCR, and TCRdb holds only the in-frame ones, with some missing. Of about 2 million clones in the sample, 95% were seen once. Sequenced input: naive CD4+ T cells sorted from blood. Subset defined: CD45RA+ positively selected. These receptor sequences come from a young man in good health.

This chain joins TRBV4-1 and TRBJ2-3, with TRBD1 matching over 9 bases. CDR1 MGHRA and CDR2 YSYEKL come from the germline V gene. The junction had 6 bases not matched to a gene; V was cut back by 4 bases and J by 1 base. The CDR3 runs 16 residues. Here the CDR3 reads CASSLAQGAGTDTQYF. CDR3 in DNA: TGCGCCAGCAGCCTCGCACAGGGGGCTGGCACAGATACGCAGTATTTT.

V is TRBV18 and J is TRBJ1-1; no clear D. V gave up 4 bases and J gave up 2 bases, with 8 bases separating them. The CDR3 length is 13 residues. Germline-derived CDR1 and CDR2 are KGHSH and LQKENI. The CDR3 sequence is CASSHGRNTEAFF. In DNA form, the CDR3 reads TGTGCCAGCTCACACGGTCGTAACACTGAAGCTTTCTTT.

The rearrangement links TRBV9 to TRBJ2-1; 7 bases line up with TRBD1. The germline V gene has CDR1 SGDLS and CDR2 YYNGEE. The CDR3 extends over 15 amino acids. J lost 4 bases, V lost 4 bases, and 8 bases had no gene match. Here the CDR3 DNA reads TGTGCCAGCAGCCCCCTCACAGGGGCATACAATGAGCAGTTCTTC. As protein: CASSPLTGAYNEQFF.

A single count supports this clone. The CDR3 DNA is TGTGCCATCAGTGACCGGGCCAACGGTCAGCCCCAGCATTTT. Protein product: CAISDRANGQPQHF. The rearrangement joins TRBV10-3 to TRBJ1-5; D not resolved. Trimming took 3 bases from V and 6 from J, leaving 12 bases between them. The CDR3 contains 14 residues. Looked up from germline, CDR1 is ENHRY and CDR2 is SYGVKD.

This chain connects TRBV30 to TRBJ1-2, with TRBD1 identical over 9 bases. Trimming took 3 bases from V and 1 from J; bases not matched to a gene: 3. CDR1 and CDR2 (germline): GTSNPN, SVGIG (reference sequence). The CDR3 is made up of 14 amino acids. CDR3 loop: CAWRTGGDNYGYTF. The CDR3 DNA reads as TGTGCCTGGAGGACAGGGGGAGATAACTATGGCTACACCTTC.

The gene calls are TRBV19 and TRBJ2-1; the match to TRBD1 covers 10 bases. Germline loops: CDR1 LNHDA, CDR2 SQIVND (reference sequence). V lost 1 base to trimming and J lost 8 bases; unmatched junction nucleotides: 2. The CDR3 contains 14 residues. The CDR3 here is CASSIGQGAYEQFF. For the CDR3, the DNA is TGTGCCAGTAGTATAGGACAGGGGGCGTATGAGCAGTTCTTC.

The chain couples TRBV6-6 to TRBJ1-4; D is perhaps TRBD1 (5 bases). V was shortened by 1 base and J by 8 bases, with 11 bases between the two germline ends. Germline CDR1 is MNHNY and CDR2 is SVGAGI (reference sequence). This CDR3 contains 14 residues. The CDR3 reads CASSYFAWGEKLFF. In nucleotides, the CDR3 is TGTGCCAGCAGTTACTTCGCCTGGGGGGAAAAACTGTTTTTT.

V is TRBV4-2 and J is TRBJ1-5; 7 bases agree with TRBD1. CDR1 is LGHNA and CDR2 is YNFKEQ in the germline V gene. The length of the CDR3 is 14 residues. V dropped 1 base and J dropped 7; count of bases not matched to a gene: 4. CDR3 loop: CASSQGQGDQPQHF. In DNA form, the CDR3 reads TGTGCCAGCAGCCAAGGGCAGGGGGACCAGCCCCAGCATTTT.

This clone was seen just once. The chain carries TRBV11-2 and TRBJ2-3; 10 nucleotides align to TRBD2. The V and J ends lost 2 bases and 4 bases, in that order; junction bases with no gene match: 3. The CDR3 sequence is 15 residues long. Germline V gives CDR1 SGHAT, CDR2 FQNNGV. The CDR3 loop is CASSLTGTSADTQYF. DNA for the CDR3: TGTGCCAGCAGCTTAACCGGGACTAGCGCAGATACGCAGTATTTT.

CDR3 sequence: CASSFWTGDSGNTIYF. The CDR3, as DNA: TGCGCCAGCAGCTTTTGGACAGGGGACTCTGGAAACACCATATATTTT. The chain combines TRBV5-1 with TRBJ1-3, with 9 bases that match TRBD1. V lost 2 bases and J lost 0; bases outside the gene matches: 3. This CDR3 has 16 amino acids. Germline V gene lookup returns CDR1 SGHRS and CDR2 YFSETQ.